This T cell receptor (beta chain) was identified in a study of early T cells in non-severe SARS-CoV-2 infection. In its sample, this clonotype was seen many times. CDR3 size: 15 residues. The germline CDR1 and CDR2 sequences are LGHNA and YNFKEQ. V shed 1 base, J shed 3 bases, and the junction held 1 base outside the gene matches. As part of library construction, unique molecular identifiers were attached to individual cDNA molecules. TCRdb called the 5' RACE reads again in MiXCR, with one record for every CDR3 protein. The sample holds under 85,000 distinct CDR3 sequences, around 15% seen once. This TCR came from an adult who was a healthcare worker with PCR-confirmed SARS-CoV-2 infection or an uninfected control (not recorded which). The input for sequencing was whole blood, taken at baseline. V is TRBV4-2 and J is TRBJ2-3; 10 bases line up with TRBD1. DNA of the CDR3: TGTGCCAGCAGCCAAGGGACAGGGGGGACAGATACGCAGTATTTT. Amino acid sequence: CASSQGTGGTDTQYF.